Below are 18 T cell receptor beta chains sequenced from a single sample in a study of monozygotic twins with inflammatory bowel disease. TCRdb reprocessed the 5' RACE reads and reports one entry per CDR3 protein, with no DNA. This table holds about 330,000 distinct CDR3 sequences. Sequenced: blood. The receptor source for this set is a human donor with ulcerative colitis or Crohn's disease, or a healthy co-twin of an affected twin (not recorded which).

The chain uses TRBV20-1 and TRBJ2-7. From germline, CDR1 is DFQATT and CDR2 SNEGSKA (reference sequence). CDR3 length: 11 amino acids. The CDR3 is CSADSTHEQYF.

This rearrangement joins TRBV7-9 to TRBJ2-1; the D call of TRBD1 rests on TCRdb alone, since no DNA is present to check it. The CDR3 loop spans 14 amino acids. In germline, CDR1 is SEHNR, CDR2 FQNEAQ (reference sequence). CDR3 in amino acids: CASRYRDPLDEQFF.

The rearrangement links TRBV27 to TRBJ2-3. The CDR3 is 14 amino acids. Germline values: CDR1 MNHEY, CDR2 SMNVEV (reference sequence). CDR3: CASSLSPGTDTQYF.

CDR3 amino acids: CSARMVAGGLAKNIQYF. This chain links TRBV20-1 with TRBJ2-4; TCRdb designates TRBD2, a call that cannot be tested without DNA. Looked up from germline, CDR1 is DFQATT and CDR2 is SNEGSKA (reference sequence). The length of the CDR3 is 17 residues.

The chain employs TRBV12-3 or TRBV12-4 and TRBJ2-1; TCRdb proposes TRBD2, but this gene call is untestable without DNA. The length of the CDR3 is 14 residues. The chain's CDR3 is CASRPPGLAFEQFF.

This chain links TRBV11-2 with TRBJ2-5. Germline V lookup: CDR1 SGHAT, CDR2 FQNNGV. CDR3 length: 15 residues. Here the CDR3 reads CASSLMSSLQETQYF.

J is TRBJ1-1 and V is TRBV19; no DNA is available, so the TRBD1 call from TCRdb remains unchecked. From germline, CDR1 is LNHDA and CDR2 SQIVND (reference sequence). CDR3 length: 13 amino acids. CDR3 sequence: CASRGVANTEAFF.

The chain is built from TRBV5-1 and TRBJ2-7; the D call from TCRdb, TRBD2, cannot be confirmed without DNA. CDR1 is SGHRS and CDR2 is YFSETQ in the germline V gene. The CDR3 length is 15 residues. CDR3 residues: CASSLVLALGYEQYF.

This chain uses TRBV24-1 with TRBJ2-6; TCRdb outputs TRBD2, but without DNA this stays unchecked. The CDR3 contains 18 residues. In germline, CDR1 is KGHDR, CDR2 SFDVKD. The CDR3 here is CATSDFRADPTGANVLTF.

The chain combines TRBV7-2 with TRBJ1-2; lacking DNA, the TRBD1 call made by TCRdb goes unchecked. The CDR3 contains 17 residues. Germline CDR1 reads SGHTA; CDR2 reads FQGNSA. CDR3 in amino acids: CASSSKGGNTVLYGYTF.

This chain links TRBV20-1 with TRBJ1-5. The CDR3 is 14 amino acids. Germline loops: CDR1 DFQATT, CDR2 SNEGSKA (reference sequence). Here the CDR3 reads CSARMGIGNQPQHF.

This chain links TRBV20-1 with TRBJ1-1. The CDR3 spans 15 residues. Germline V CDR1 and CDR2: DFQATT, SNEGSKA (reference sequence). The CDR3 region is CSARDGRQPNTEAFF.

This chain connects TRBV6-5 to TRBJ2-1. The CDR3 consists of 16 residues. Germline CDR1 is MNHEY and CDR2 is SVGAGI. CDR3 region: CASSYNMRSSYNEQFF.

The V call is TRBV19, the J call TRBJ1-1; TCRdb names TRBD1, which stays unverified in the absence of DNA. This CDR3 has 15 residues. Germline CDR1 and CDR2: LNHDA and SQIVND (reference sequence). The CDR3 here is CASSITAGQGVEAFF.

The chain links TRBV27 to TRBJ2-1; absent DNA, TCRdb's TRBD2 call cannot be checked. The germline gives CDR1 MNHEY, CDR2 SMNVEV (reference sequence). CDR3 length: 14 amino acids. CDR3 in amino acids: CASRAQTSGSFGFF.

The gene calls are TRBV20-1 and TRBJ1-4. The CDR3 loop spans 15 amino acids. Germline CDR1 reads DFQATT; CDR2 reads SNEGSKA (reference sequence). The CDR3 here is CSARRGVSGNEKLFF.

The chain combines TRBV5-6 with TRBJ2-3; TCRdb selects TRBD2, and the lack of DNA leaves this call unchecked. Germline loops: CDR1 SGHDT, CDR2 YYEEEE. The CDR3 extends over 16 amino acids. CDR3 sequence: CASSLYSGGSADTQYF. Based on the CDR3 plus reference TRBV5-6 and TRBJ2-3, the full variable domain is DAGVTQSPTHLIKTRGQQVTLRCSPKSGHDTVSWYQQALGQGPQFIFQYYEEEERQRGNFPDRFSGHQFPNYSSELNVNALLLGDSALYLCASSLYSGGSADTQYFGPGTRLTVL.

The V and J genes are TRBV4-1 and TRBJ2-5; lacking DNA, the TRBD1 call made by TCRdb goes unchecked. Germline lookup yields CDR1 MGHRA and CDR2 YSYEKL. The CDR3 is 14 amino acids. CDR3 protein: CASSQRQGRETQYF.